One T cell receptor (beta chain) is described in this entry. The antigen remains unidentified. This specimen belongs to a study of T cells expressing NK-cell markers. Findings and caveats of the study: Whether expanded NKG2C-expressing T cell clones recognize HCMV is unknown. Leadership of the CD3+CD56-NKG2C+ fraction also belonged to these clonotypes in a few donors.

One entry per CDR3 protein, without DNA, is what TCRdb gives after re-calling the 5' RACE reads. The sample table includes 350,000 to 450,000 distinct CDR3 sequences. The CDR3 loop spans 14 amino acids. Germline V gene sequence: CDR1 SNHLY, CDR2 FYNNEI. This TCR came from a man aged 18 to 69 in good health. The chain employs TRBV2 and TRBJ2-1; TCRdb reports TRBD2, a call that lacks DNA to check it against. Material for sequencing was blood T cells: a sorted CD56 or NKG2C T cell subset, CD4+ or CD8+ T cells, or bulk PBMC T cells (not recorded which). The CDR3 sequence is CASNRALSRGEQFF. The full variable domain, with the rest looked up from reference TRBV2 and TRBJ2-1, is EPEVTQTPSHQVTQMGQEVILRCVPISNHLYFYWYRQILGQKVEFLVSFYNNEISEKSEIFDDQFSVERPDGSNFTLKIRSTKLEDSAMYFCASNRALSRGEQFFGPGTRLTVL.